A single sample gave rise to the 15 T cell receptor beta chains below, sequenced in a study of cytomegalovirus exposure and HLA in healthy donors. The PCR used 60 Vbeta and 13 Jbeta primers. Some clones are missing from TCRdb's copy, which holds only in-frame ones; the method was immunoSEQ multiplex PCR. Of approximately 190,000 clones detected, 70% to 85% appear once; the ten largest clones hold about 3.5%. Sequencing used PBMCs. Receptors originate from a man aged 40-49 years in good health and CMV-seropositive.

The chain is built from TRBV4-1 and TRBJ2-3; 7 bases align to TRBD1. The germline CDR1 and CDR2 sequences are MGHRA and YSYEKL. The CDR3 sequence is 15 residues long. With V trimmed by 0 bases and J by 3 bases, 3 bases remained unmatched. The CDR3 sequence: CASSQDGQATDTQYF. The CDR3 region has the DNA TGCGCCAGCAGCCAAGATGGACAGGCGACAGATACGCAGTATTTT.

This clone occurred a few times. V gene TRBV6-6 combines with J gene TRBJ1-5; possibly TRBD1 for D (6 bases). The germline V and J ends were trimmed by 7 bases and 4 bases, with 8 bases remaining between them. This CDR3 region has 12 residues. Germline CDR1 reads MNHNY; CDR2 reads SVGAGI (reference sequence). CDR3 amino acids: CASNRENQPQHF. The CDR3 nucleotides are TGTGCCAGCAACAGGGAAAATCAGCCCCAGCATTTT.

In its sample, this clone was seen a few times. This chain uses TRBV5-4 with TRBJ2-7; tentatively, D is TRBD1 (6 bases). Germline assignment: CDR1 SGHNT and CDR2 YYREEE (reference sequence). V gave up 3 bases and J gave up 3 bases, with 13 bases separating them. The CDR3 covers 14 residues. DNA of the CDR3: TGTGCCAGCAGCTCCAAAGAGGGGGACTACGAGCAGTACTTC. Amino acids: CASSSKEGDYEQYF.

The J gene is TRBJ1-3, the V gene TRBV6-5, with D possibly matching TRBD1 (6 bases). The V end lost 11 bases, the J end lost 4 bases, and 12 bases lay between the germline ends. Looked up from germline, CDR1 is MNHEY and CDR2 is SVGAGI. This CDR3 contains 12 residues. CDR3 in amino acids: CAAVGQGNTIYF. The CDR3 DNA sequence: TGTGCCGCAGTGGGACAAGGAAACACCATATATTTT.

This clone was seen only a few times. The chain uses TRBV4-2 and TRBJ1-2; 7 bases match TRBD1. The CDR3 spans 13 residues. Germline CDR1 is LGHNA and CDR2 is YNFKEQ. J gave up 6 bases and V 4 bases, and 5 bases lay outside the gene matches. The CDR3 region has the DNA TGTGCCAGCAGCCCGAGACAGGGCGATGGCTACACCTTC. It is translated as CASSPRQGDGYTF.

The chain uses TRBV7-6 and TRBJ2-3; 8 nucleotides align to TRBD1. This CDR3 spans 18 amino acids. Germline values: CDR1 SGHVS, CDR2 FNYEAQ. V shed 2 bases, J shed 2 bases, and the junction held 12 bases outside the gene matches. The CDR3 region is CASSLTGRQGAPTDTQYF. As DNA, the CDR3 is TGTGCCAGCAGCTTAACGGGCAGGCAGGGGGCCCCCACAGATACGCAGTATTTT.

This clone was recorded a few times. V and J are TRBV6-5 and TRBJ1-1, with D uncertain. V gave up 6 bases and J gave up 4 bases, with 15 bases separating them. Looked up from germline, CDR1 is MNHEY and CDR2 is SVGAGI. The CDR3 contains 14 residues. CDR3 sequence: CASRERAGGTEAFF. In nucleotides, the CDR3 is TGTGCCAGCAGGGAAAGGGCAGGAGGCACTGAAGCTTTCTTT.

The rearrangement uses TRBV9 and TRBJ1-5, with D unresolved. From germline, CDR1 is SGDLS and CDR2 YYNGEE. The ends were cut back, 0 bases at V and 3 bases at J, with 7 bases in the middle. There are 14 residues in the CDR3. The CDR3 nucleotides are TGTGCCAGCAGCGTAGGAGGGATCAATCAGCCCCAGCATTTT. It is translated as CASSVGGINQPQHF.

The V gene is TRBV9, the J gene TRBJ2-6, with D tentatively TRBD1 (6 bases). Germline lookup yields CDR1 SGDLS and CDR2 YYNGEE. Trimming cost V 3 bases and J 0 bases, with 10 bases left between them. The CDR3 covers 16 residues. Written as DNA, the CDR3 is TGTGCCAGCAGCGCGGACAGTCGCTCTGGGGCCAACGTCCTGACTTTC. It translates to CASSADSRSGANVLTF.

The rearrangement joins TRBV9 to TRBJ2-2, with 8 positions matching TRBD2. Looked up from germline, CDR1 is SGDLS and CDR2 is YYNGEE. The CDR3 has 14 residues. Unmatched junction bases numbered 8, after V lost 5 bases and J lost 8 bases. DNA of the CDR3: TGTGCCAGCAGGCAAGCAGCGGGGGCGGGGGAGCTGTTTTTT. Amino acid sequence: CASRQAAGAGELFF.

The chain uses TRBV19 and TRBJ2-1, with 13 nucleotides matching TRBD2. CDR1 and CDR2 from the germline V gene are LNHDA and SQIVND (reference sequence). CDR3 length equals 18 residues. V shed 1 base and J 5 bases; nucleotides not matched to a gene: 8. The CDR3 nucleotides read TGTGCCAGTAGTATAGTCGGTGGACTAGCGGGGGCCCACAATGAGCAGTTCTTC. Residues: CASSIVGGLAGAHNEQFF. The variable domain in full, completed from reference TRBV19 and TRBJ2-1, reads DGGITQSPKYLFRKEGQNVTLSCEQNLNHDAMYWYRQDPGQGLRLIYYSQIVNDFQKGDIAEGYSVSREKKESFPLTVTSAQKNPTAFYLCASSIVGGLAGAHNEQFFGPGTRLTVL.

V usage is TRBV19 and J usage is TRBJ1-1; 10 nucleotides line up with TRBD1. CDR1 LNHDA and CDR2 SQIVND come from the germline V gene (reference sequence). This CDR3 has 21 amino acids. The trim removed 4 bases at V and 0 bases at J, leaving 20 bases unmatched. In DNA, the CDR3 is TGTGCCAGTAGTAGGTTTGAATGGGGTAGGACAGGGGGAACGATGAACACTGAAGCTTTCTTT. Encoded protein: CASSRFEWGRTGGTMNTEAFF. The complete variable domain, with remaining parts taken from reference TRBV19 and TRBJ1-1, reads DGGITQSPKYLFRKEGQNVTLSCEQNLNHDAMYWYRQDPGQGLRLIYYSQIVNDFQKGDIAEGYSVSREKKESFPLTVTSAQKNPTAFYLCASSRFEWGRTGGTMNTEAFFGQGTRLTVV.

The V gene is TRBV18, the J gene TRBJ2-7, with 9 bases identical to TRBD1. The CDR3 runs to 14 residues. V trimming: 6 bases; J trimming: 2 bases; junction bases outside the gene matches: 5. Germline V gene data show CDR1 as KGHSH and CDR2 as LQKENI. DNA for the CDR3: TGTGCCAGCTCCACGACAGGGGGGACCTACGAGCAGTACTTC. Translation: CASSTTGGTYEQYF.

This rearrangement joins TRBV6-5 to TRBJ1-5; the match to TRBD1 covers 7 bases. In germline, CDR1 is MNHEY, CDR2 SVGAGI. CDR3 size: 14 residues. Germline trimming cut 2 bases from V and 6 bases from J; bases unmatched to any gene: 4. The CDR3 is CASSYTGEIQPQHF. The CDR3 DNA follows: TGTGCCAGCAGTTACACAGGGGAGATTCAGCCCCAGCATTTT.

The gene calls are TRBV29-1 and TRBJ1-1; D unresolved. Trimming stripped 1 base from V and 1 base from J, with 10 bases between. This CDR3 has 14 residues. The germline V gene encodes CDR1 SQVTM and CDR2 ANQGSEA. CDR3 coding DNA: TGCAGCGTTGAAGGGCACCCCTCGAACACTGAAGCTTTCTTT. This codes for CSVEGHPSNTEAFF. The variable domain in full, with the rest retrieved from reference TRBV29-1 and TRBJ1-1, is SAVISQKPSRDICQRGTSLTIQCQVDSQVTMMFWYRQQPGQSLTLIATANQGSEATYESGFVIDKFPISRPNLTFSTLTVSNMSPEDSSIYLCSVEGHPSNTEAFFGQGTRLTVV.